This passage covers 27 T cell receptor beta chains from one sample sequenced in a study of OX40 agonist ivuxolimab in advanced cancers. The protocol used for the library was the immunoSEQ multiplex PCR assay. This is the immuneACCESS table as TCRdb keeps it, with only in-frame sequences that have V and J called. A part of the clones is gone; compared with another copy, unresolved V genes explain less than half, and the rest is unexplained. The sample contains tens of thousands of clones, roughly 80% of them found a single time. About 7% of the sample is in the top ten clones. The sample was CD4+ or CD8+ T cells sorted from blood, taken in a trial of the OX40 agonist ivuxolimab. All receptors come from an adult with an advanced solid tumor such as melanoma, head and neck, liver or kidney cancer.

Only a few counts were recorded for this clone. The rearrangement uses TRBV4-1 and TRBJ1-1; 7 bases fit TRBD1. Germline-derived CDR1 and CDR2 are MGHRA and YSYEKL. The ends lost 5 bases at V and 4 bases at J; junction bases unmatched: 10. The CDR3 has 15 amino acids. The CDR3 spells CASSFRTGRGTEAFF. As DNA, the CDR3 is TGCGCCAGCAGCTTTCGGACAGGCAGGGGCACTGAAGCTTTCTTT.

The chain carries TRBV9 and TRBJ2-2; D might be TRBD1 (6 bases). Germline assignment: CDR1 SGDLS and CDR2 YYNGEE. The CDR3 runs 14 residues. V shed 5 bases and J shed 3 bases, with 11 bases lying between them. For the CDR3, the DNA is TGTGCCAGCAGGGCTAGGGGGTACACCGGGGAGCTGTTTTTT. Residues: CASRARGYTGELFF.

The CDR3 loop reads CATAGGANEQFF. CDR3 sequence (DNA): TGTGCCACCGCTGGGGGGGCGAATGAGCAGTTCTTC. V gene TRBV2 combines with J gene TRBJ2-1; the D gene is possibly TRBD2 (7 bases). Germline V gene lookup returns CDR1 SNHLY and CDR2 FYNNEI. The CDR3 has 12 amino acids. V was shortened by 10 bases and J by 7 bases, with 14 bases between the two germline ends.

The count of this clone is one. The V and J genes are TRBV6-5 and TRBJ1-1, with a possible D match to TRBD1 (6 bases). Trimming pared 6 bases from V and 0 bases from J, leaving 11 bases between. Germline loops: CDR1 MNHEY, CDR2 SVGAGI. CDR3 length equals 14 residues. CDR3 nucleotides: TGTGCCAGCAGGGAAGGACAGATGAACACTGAAGCTTTCTTT. Encoded protein: CASREGQMNTEAFF.

This clone has only a few counts. The chain couples TRBV28 to TRBJ2-1; 7 nucleotides align to TRBD2. This CDR3 has 16 residues. Germline trimming cut 2 bases from V and 11 bases from J; bases unmatched to any gene: 15. CDR1 is MDHEN, CDR2 SYDVKM, per germline. Here the CDR3 reads CASSLDVSGASIKQFF. The CDR3 nucleotides are TGTGCCAGCAGTTTAGATGTGAGCGGGGCCTCCATTAAGCAGTTCTTC. The entire variable domain, with the rest obtained from reference TRBV28 and TRBJ2-1, is as follows: DVKVTQSSRYLVKRTGEKVFLECVQDMDHENMFWYRQDPGLGLRLIYFSYDVKMKEKGDIPEGYSVSREKKERFSLILESASTNQTSMYLCASSLDVSGASIKQFFGPGTRLTVL.

This clone appeared a single time. The J gene is TRBJ2-3, the V gene TRBV6-1; D is possibly TRBD2 (5 bases). Germline V gives CDR1 MNHNS, CDR2 SASEGT. The CDR3 runs to 16 residues. The V gene lost 1 base and the J gene lost 1 base, with 12 bases spanning the gap. The CDR3 spells CASSEDGSEGTDTQYF. For the CDR3, the DNA is TGTGCCAGCAGTGAAGATGGTAGCGAGGGCACAGATACGCAGTATTTT.

This clone was observed a single time. The chain combines TRBV6-6 with TRBJ2-7; 7 positions match TRBD2. The V segment lost 5 bases and the J segment 6 bases; nucleotides outside the gene matches: 13. Per the germline V gene, CDR1 is MNHNY and CDR2 is SVGAGI (reference sequence). There are 15 residues in the CDR3. The CDR3 region has the DNA TGTGCCAGCAGTCCACGGGTCGGGCCGGGGGGCGAGCAGTACTTC. This translates into CASSPRVGPGGEQYF.

The chain recombines TRBV2 with TRBJ2-7, with 13 bases matching TRBD2. V shed 6 bases and J 3 bases; nucleotides not matched to a gene: 8. The CDR3 totals 16 residues. CDR1 and CDR2 from the germline V gene are SNHLY and FYNNEI. The CDR3 bases are TGTGCCAGCAGCCGGACTAGCGGGAGATCGTTCTACGAGCAGTACTTC. Its protein is CASSRTSGRSFYEQYF.

The chain uses TRBV7-9 and TRBJ2-1; 7 bases align to TRBD2. The CDR3 has 13 amino acids. V shed 7 bases, J shed 5 bases, and the junction held 5 bases outside the gene matches. Germline loops: CDR1 SEHNR, CDR2 FQNEAQ (reference sequence). The CDR3, as DNA: TGTGCCAGCACTTCTCGGGGGGACAATGAGCAGTTCTTC. Residues: CASTSRGDNEQFF.

The chain links TRBV4-2 to TRBJ2-7; 9 nucleotides line up with TRBD2. The ends lost 4 bases at V and 5 bases at J; junction bases unmatched: 3. The CDR3 is 13 residues long. The germline CDR1 and CDR2 sequences are LGHNA and YNFKEQ. CDR3: CASSPLAGDEQYF. CDR3 bases: TGTGCCAGCAGCCCCTTAGCGGGAGACGAGCAGTACTTC.

The V and J genes are TRBV6-1 and TRBJ1-2; TRBD1 matches at 7 bases. Trimming took 1 base from V and 4 from J; bases not matched to a gene: 6. Per the germline V gene, CDR1 is MNHNS and CDR2 is SASEGT. The CDR3 runs 15 residues. The CDR3 protein is CASSEDGGTAYGYTF. The CDR3 nucleotides read TGTGCCAGCAGTGAAGACGGGGGGACAGCCTATGGCTACACCTTC.

This chain links TRBV29-1 with TRBJ2-3; D not resolved. V lost 5 bases and J 1 base, leaving 7 bases between the germline ends. CDR1 and CDR2 (germline): SQVTM, ANQGSEA. The CDR3 extends over 12 amino acids. This CDR3 is CSVTQGTDTQYF. For the CDR3, the DNA is TGCAGCGTTACCCAGGGCACAGATACGCAGTATTTT.

This clone was seen only once. The chain has TRBV30 and TRBJ2-7; the D call may be TRBD1 or TRBD2 (5 bases each). The germline gives CDR1 GTSNPN, CDR2 SVGIG (reference sequence). V was clipped by 1 base and J by 6 bases, with 13 bases between them. The CDR3 loop spans 13 amino acids. The CDR3 coding sequence is TGTGCCTGGAGTGCGAGGGGAAGTTCCGAGCAGTACTTC. It yields the protein CAWSARGSSEQYF.

This clone came up once. This chain uses TRBV7-8 with TRBJ2-1; D is undetermined. This CDR3 has 13 residues. Germline CDR1 SGHVS, CDR2 FQNEAQ. Trimming stripped 5 bases from V and 7 bases from J, with 12 bases between. The CDR3 sequence is CASSTDFQNEQFF. The CDR3 nucleotides read TGTGCCAGCAGCACCGACTTCCAAAATGAGCAGTTCTTC.

V is TRBV7-9 and J is TRBJ2-7; 7 bases are a match to TRBD1. The trim removed 2 bases at V and 3 bases at J, leaving 4 bases unmatched. Germline V gene lookup returns CDR1 SEHNR and CDR2 FQNEAQ (reference sequence). This CDR3 comprises 14 residues. Written as DNA, the CDR3 is TGTGCCAGCAGCTTACCCCGGGACAGCTACGAGCAGTACTTC. Translation gives CASSLPRDSYEQYF.

The chain carries TRBV18 and TRBJ1-1; tentatively, D is TRBD1 (5 bases). V was pared by 10 bases and J by 6 bases, with 24 bases between. The CDR3 is 15 residues long. Germline assignment: CDR1 KGHSH and CDR2 LQKENI. The CDR3 nucleotides are TGTGCCACCAAAACGGGGGGGGAAGAGGTCGCTGAAGCTTTCTTT. It codes for CATKTGGEEVAEAFF.

This chain connects TRBV19 to TRBJ2-7; 7 bases line up with TRBD1. V trimming: 4 bases; J trimming: 3 bases; junction bases outside the gene matches: 3. CDR3 size: 13 residues. Per the germline V gene, CDR1 is LNHDA and CDR2 is SQIVND (reference sequence). As DNA, the CDR3 is TGTGCCAGTAGTACGCCAGGGGGCTACGAGCAGTACTTC. Translating it yields CASSTPGGYEQYF.

The rearrangement joins TRBV15 to TRBJ1-1, with 9 bases lining up with TRBD1. Germline trimming cut 0 bases from V and 6 bases from J; bases unmatched to any gene: 5. This CDR3 has 15 amino acids. In germline, CDR1 is LNHNV, CDR2 YYDKDF (reference sequence). The CDR3 sequence is CATSREPRTGAEAFF. The CDR3 bases are TGTGCCACCAGCAGAGAACCCCGGACAGGGGCTGAAGCTTTCTTT.

The chain couples TRBV30 to TRBJ1-1; D not resolved. Germline CDR1 and CDR2: GTSNPN and SVGIG (reference sequence). The CDR3 contains 12 residues. The V end was cut by 8 bases, the J end by 1 base, with 11 bases between. The CDR3 reads CAAGPRNTEAFF. The CDR3 coding sequence is TGTGCCGCCGGCCCAAGGAACACTGAAGCTTTCTTT. Based on the CDR3 plus reference TRBV30 and TRBJ1-1, the full variable domain is SQTIHQWPATLVQPVGSPLSLECTVEGTSNPNLYWYRQAAGRGLQLLFYSVGIGQISSEVPQNLSASRPQDRQFILSSKKLLLSDSGFYLCAAGPRNTEAFFGQGTRLTVV.

V is TRBV7-9 and J is TRBJ2-4, with 8 bases aligning to TRBD1. The CDR3 extends over 15 amino acids. Germline assignment: CDR1 SEHNR and CDR2 FQNEAQ (reference sequence). V shed 5 bases, J shed 4 bases, and the junction held 7 bases outside the gene matches. In DNA, the CDR3 is TGTGCCAGCAGCCCCCGCCGGGACAGGAAAAACATTCAGTACTTC. It translates to CASSPRRDRKNIQYF.

The chain uses TRBV6-1 and TRBJ1-2, with D possibly matching TRBD1 (6 bases). Per germline, CDR1 MNHNS and CDR2 SASEGT. This CDR3 spans 12 amino acids. The V and J ends lost 5 bases and 8 bases respectively, with 12 bases between them. The CDR3 is CASSLGGQGYTF. CDR3 sequence (DNA): TGTGCCAGCAGTTTAGGCGGACAGGGCTACACCTTC.

The chain links TRBV7-3 to TRBJ2-1, with a possible D match to TRBD2 (6 bases). V lost 5 bases to trimming and J lost 8 bases, with 13 bases between them. Germline V gives CDR1 SGHTA, CDR2 FQGTGA. The CDR3 length is 13 residues. CDR3 sequence (DNA): TGTGCCAGCAGCCCCGACGGAGGGGATGAGCAGTTCTTC. Its protein is CASSPDGGDEQFF.

This clone has only a few counts. This rearrangement joins TRBV5-1 to TRBJ2-3; 11 bases agree with TRBD2. The CDR3 contains 20 residues. Per germline, CDR1 SGHRS and CDR2 YFSETQ. The J segment lost 0 bases and the V segment lost 3 bases, leaving 15 bases of the junction unmatched. The CDR3 sequence is CASSSRGSGGAGPSTDTQYF. CDR3 bases: TGCGCCAGCAGCTCTCGGGGTAGCGGGGGGGCCGGCCCTAGCACAGATACGCAGTATTTT.

CDR3 sequence (DNA): TGTGCCAGCAGTGATTCCGGGTCTGGGGCCAACGTCCTGACTTTC. This encodes CASSDSGSGANVLTF. The rearrangement uses TRBV2 and TRBJ2-6; D is uncertain. With 3 bases removed from V and 1 base from J, the gap between germline ends came to 7 bases. The CDR3 is made up of 15 amino acids. Germline lookup yields CDR1 SNHLY and CDR2 FYNNEI.

This clone came up once. The rearrangement joins TRBV18 to TRBJ1-6; 7 nucleotides agree with TRBD1. With 9 bases clipped from V and 12 bases from J, the junction kept 11 bases outside the gene matches. This CDR3 is built from 13 residues. Germline CDR1 and CDR2: KGHSH and LQKENI. The CDR3 region has the DNA TGTGCCAGTAGGCAAGACAGGGACGGACCCCTCCACTTT. Protein product: CASRQDRDGPLHF.

This chain joins TRBV29-1 and TRBJ2-1; no reliable D call. V was cut by 7 bases and J by 10 bases, with 17 bases left in between. Looked up from germline, CDR1 is SQVTM and CDR2 is ANQGSEA. The CDR3 runs 12 residues. CDR3 DNA: TGCAGCGCCGAAGGGTTACGTAAGGAGCAGTTCTTC. Its protein product is CSAEGLRKEQFF.

The chain uses TRBV7-2 and TRBJ2-3, with D perhaps TRBD1 (5 bases). The length of the CDR3 is 15 residues. V lost 1 base, J lost 2 bases, and 10 bases lay in between. CDR1 is SGHTA, CDR2 FQGNSA, per germline. CDR3 bases: TGTGCCAGCAGCTTAGACGCCAGGGCCACAGATACGCAGTATTTT. Its protein product is CASSLDARATDTQYF.